Listed below are T cell receptor beta chains from one sample, sequenced in a study of OX40 agonist ivuxolimab in advanced cancers. This table comes from immunoSEQ multiplex PCR, and its TCRdb copy is limited to in-frame clones, with some not included. Of 100,000 or so clones detected, roughly 90% appear once; the ten largest clones hold approximately 0.16%. This specimen was CD4+ or CD8+ T cells sorted from blood, taken in a trial of the OX40 agonist ivuxolimab. The receptors shown here come from an adult with an advanced solid tumor such as melanoma, head and neck, liver or kidney cancer. CDR3s include the opening cysteine and the closing phenylalanine or tryptophan. D genes are given only for firm matches. Where a row states a size, it is once, few, many or the class of an expanded clone; other rows omit it.

clone size: -; D gene: TRBD1; J gene: TRBJ1-2; V gene: TRBV2; CDR3 DNA: TGTGCCAGCAGTGAACTGGGCCAGGGGGCCTATGGCTACACCTTC; CDR3 protein: CASSELGQGAYGYTF
clone size: -; D gene: -; J gene: TRBJ2-2; V gene: TRBV19; CDR3 DNA: TGTGCCAGTAGTCCCACACTAGTGCCCGGGGAGCTGTTTTTT; CDR3 protein: CASSPTLVPGELFF
clone size: -; D gene: TRBD2; J gene: TRBJ2-2; V gene: TRBV5-1; CDR3 DNA: TGCGCCAGCAGAAAGAGGACTAGCGGGAGTACTAACACCGGGGAGCTGTTTTTT; CDR3 protein: CASRKRTSGSTNTGELFF
clone size: -; D gene: -; J gene: TRBJ2-7; V gene: TRBV2; CDR3 DNA: TGTGCCAGCAAACTTGACAGGAACAAATCAAGCGGCGAGCAGTACTTC; CDR3 protein: CASKLDRNKSSGEQYF
clone size: -; D gene: -; J gene: TRBJ2-7; V gene: TRBV6-6; CDR3 DNA: TGTGCCAGCAGTTCCCCGACGCTAAGCTCCTACGAGCAGTACTTC; CDR3 protein: CASSSPTLSSYEQYF
clone size: -; D gene: -; J gene: TRBJ2-7; V gene: TRBV7-8; CDR3 DNA: TGTGCCAGCAGCAACCAGGGAATTGGCGAGCAGTACTTC; CDR3 protein: CASSNQGIGEQYF
clone size: -; D gene: TRBD1; J gene: TRBJ2-3; V gene: TRBV5-4; CDR3 DNA: TGTGCCAGCAGCTTGTTGGGACAGCCCACAGATACGCAGTATTTT; CDR3 protein: CASSLLGQPTDTQYF
clone size: -; D gene: -; J gene: TRBJ2-2; V gene: TRBV9; CDR3 DNA: TGTGCCAGCAGCGTAACCCCCCGCGGGGTCTCGAACACCGGGGAGCTGTTTTTT; CDR3 protein: CASSVTPRGVSNTGELFF
clone size: -; D gene: -; J gene: TRBJ1-1; V gene: TRBV9; CDR3 DNA: TGTGCCAGCAGCGTAGCGGGGAACACTGAAGCTTTCTTT; CDR3 protein: CASSVAGNTEAFF
clone size: -; D gene: TRBD2; J gene: TRBJ2-2; V gene: TRBV19; CDR3 DNA: TGTGCCAGTAGGGCGGGGGGACACACCGGGGAGCTGTTTTTT; CDR3 protein: CASRAGGHTGELFF
clone size: -; D gene: -; J gene: TRBJ1-2; V gene: TRBV6-1; CDR3 DNA: TGTGCCAGCGCCCCGTTGGGGTTCTATGGCTACACCTTC; CDR3 protein: CASAPLGFYGYTF
clone size: -; D gene: -; J gene: TRBJ1-6; V gene: TRBV6-5; CDR3 DNA: TGTGCCAGCAGTTATTCACGGGGGGATTCACCCCTCCACTTT; CDR3 protein: CASSYSRGDSPLHF
clone size: -; D gene: -; J gene: TRBJ1-4; V gene: TRBV5-1; CDR3 DNA: TGCGCCAGCAGCTTGGGCGCTGGGACAAGTTCCTCTAAACTGTTTTTT; CDR3 protein: CASSLGAGTSSSKLFF
clone size: -; D gene: TRBD2; J gene: TRBJ2-5; V gene: TRBV7-3; CDR3 DNA: TGTGCCAGCAGCTTGGCGGGGGACGGAGAGACCCAGTACTTC; CDR3 protein: CASSLAGDGETQYF
clone size: -; D gene: -; J gene: TRBJ2-3; V gene: TRBV9; CDR3 DNA: TGTGCCCCACCGGGCAGCCTACCTACGCAGTATTTT; CDR3 protein: CAPPGSLPTQYF
clone size: -; D gene: -; J gene: TRBJ1-1; V gene: TRBV4-2; CDR3 DNA: TGTGCCAGCAGCTGGGGGAACACTGAAGCTTTCTTT; CDR3 protein: CASSWGNTEAFF
clone size: -; D gene: -; J gene: TRBJ2-3; V gene: TRBV20-1; CDR3 DNA: TGCAGTGCGTCGATCCATACGCAGTATTTT; CDR3 protein: CSASIHTQYF
clone size: -; D gene: TRBD1; J gene: TRBJ1-5; V gene: TRBV28; CDR3 DNA: TGTGCCAGCAGTTTAAACGGACAGGATATCCAGCCCCAGCATTTT; CDR3 protein: CASSLNGQDIQPQHF
clone size: few; D gene: -; J gene: TRBJ2-5; V gene: TRBV2; CDR3 DNA: TGTGCCAGCAGTGGGGGGTTCCAAGAGACCCAGTACTTC; CDR3 protein: CASSGGFQETQYF
clone size: -; D gene: TRBD1; J gene: TRBJ1-5; V gene: TRBV6-1; CDR3 DNA: TGTGCCAGCATCTTCGACAGGGATCAGCCCCAGCATTTT; CDR3 protein: CASIFDRDQPQHF
clone size: -; D gene: TRBD2; J gene: TRBJ2-1; V gene: TRBV28; CDR3 DNA: TGTGCCAGCAGCGCAACTAGCGGGAGGGTATCTGAGCAGTTCTTC; CDR3 protein: CASSATSGRVSEQFF
clone size: once; D gene: -; J gene: TRBJ1-6; V gene: TRBV11-2; CDR3 DNA: TGTGCCAGCAGCTTAATAAGGAATTCACCCCTCCACTTT; CDR3 protein: CASSLIRNSPLHF
clone size: -; D gene: -; J gene: TRBJ2-2; V gene: TRBV5-1; CDR3 DNA: TGCGCCAGCAGCCGTGGAGGGTTGCTAGCGAGTACCGGGGAGCTGTTTTTT; CDR3 protein: CASSRGGLLASTGELFF
clone size: -; D gene: TRBD2; J gene: TRBJ2-1; V gene: TRBV11-2; CDR3 DNA: TGTGCCAGCAGCTTAGGGACTAGCTCCTACAATGAGCAGTTCTTC; CDR3 protein: CASSLGTSSYNEQFF
clone size: -; D gene: TRBD2; J gene: TRBJ2-3; V gene: TRBV6-5; CDR3 DNA: TGTGCCAGCGCGGGAGGGCCATTGACAGATACGCAGTATTTT; CDR3 protein: CASAGGPLTDTQYF
clone size: few; D gene: -; J gene: TRBJ2-6; V gene: TRBV2; CDR3 DNA: TGTGCCAGCAGTGTTCTTCTCCTCAACTCTGGGGCCAACGTCCTGACTTTC; CDR3 protein: CASSVLLLNSGANVLTF
clone size: -; D gene: TRBD2; J gene: TRBJ2-1; V gene: TRBV5-1; CDR3 DNA: TGCGCCAGCAGCGCAGGACTAGCGGGAGGGCCGGTTAATGAGCAGTTCTTC; CDR3 protein: CASSAGLAGGPVNEQFF